This T cell receptor (beta chain) came from a study of T cells in Graves' hyperthyroidism and ophthalmopathy. Overall study context: At the time of initial diagnosis and before any treatment, peripheral blood was collected. Overall study findings and caveats: Also found in blood were most expanded thyroid clonotypes above 0.001. Model-based prediction identified ophthalmopathy a median 6.5 months prior to its onset.

V dropped 4 bases and J dropped 2; count of bases not matched to a gene: 7. The CDR3 contains 16 residues. CDR1 LGHNA and CDR2 YSLEER come from the germline V gene. This clonotype was detected only a few times. The target antigen is unknown. Amplification of TCR beta CDR3 regions was performed using RNA transcripts as template. TCR CDR3 regions were first amplified by RT-PCR with HTBI primers. TCRdb reanalysed the multiplex PCR reads using MiXCR and keeps one entry per CDR3 protein. The profile shows 600,000 to 750,000 distinct CDR3 sequences, approximately 15% of them singletons. The sequenced sample was blood. This TCR was sampled from a man aged 50-59 years with Graves' hyperthyroidism. This rearrangement joins TRBV4-3 to TRBJ2-3; the match to TRBD2 covers 9 bases. CDR3 residues: CASSLVSGRDTDTQYF. As DNA, the CDR3 is TGCGCCAGCAGCCTCGTTAGCGGGAGAGACACAGATACGCAGTATTTT.